This TCR beta chain was retrieved from a study of T cells in Graves' hyperthyroidism and ophthalmopathy. Study-level information: Peripheral blood was taken when the disease was first diagnosed, before any treatment began. Whole-study results and caveats: The model made its ophthalmopathy prediction, and onset followed a median approximately 6.5 months later.

The V gene end was trimmed by 5 bases and the J gene end by 7 bases; junction bases not matched to a gene: 6. This CDR3 spans 15 amino acids. Germline CDR1 MNHEY, CDR2 SMNVEV (reference sequence). In regard to this clonotype: No antigen is known for it.

There were TCR beta CDR3 regions amplified from RNA transcripts. In the first-round RT-PCR of the TCR CDR3, the HTBI primer set was used. TCRdb processed the multiplex PCR reads anew with MiXCR; each CDR3 protein has one entry. The data contain about 590,000 distinct CDR3 sequences, around 14% of them singletons. The sequence came from a woman between 25 and 40 years old with Graves' hyperthyroidism. The sequenced sample consisted of blood. The genes are TRBV27 and TRBJ2-1; 12 bases are shared with TRBD2. The CDR3 region is CASSTSSGRANEQFF. CDR3 coding DNA: TGTGCCAGCAGTACCTCTAGCGGGAGGGCGAATGAGCAGTTCTTC.